The 17 T cell receptor beta chains given below trace back to one sample, sequenced in a study of shared clonotypes between healthy human individuals. Naive CD8 cells were CD45RO-negative, positively selected for CCR7, excluding terminally differentiated effector memory CD45RA+ cells. Profiled with immunoSEQ multiplex PCR; TCRdb holds only in-frame clones, not every one. Of 750,000 to 1,000,000 clones in the sample, 90% to 95% were seen once. The sample consisted of naive CD8+ T cells sorted from blood. The receptors shown here come from a man between 25 and 39 years old in good health.

This chain links TRBV27 with TRBJ1-2; TRBD1 aligns across 8 bases. V dropped 2 bases and J dropped 7; count of bases not matched to a gene: 9. In germline, CDR1 is MNHEY, CDR2 SMNVEV (reference sequence). The CDR3 has 15 residues. The CDR3 loop is CASSLGFLQGGGYTF. DNA for the CDR3: TGTGCCAGCAGTTTAGGGTTTTTACAGGGGGGTGGCTACACCTTC.

This clone showed up just once. The chain couples TRBV7-9 to TRBJ2-1, with 13 bases lining up with TRBD2. The CDR3 extends over 15 amino acids. Germline-derived CDR1 and CDR2 are SEHNR and FQNEAQ (reference sequence). V shed 5 bases, J shed 7 bases, and the junction held 5 bases outside the gene matches. CDR3 residues: CASSRTSGSGNEQFF. The CDR3, as DNA: TGTGCCAGCAGCCGGACTAGCGGGAGCGGTAATGAGCAGTTCTTC.

This clone was found once. The chain recombines TRBV27 with TRBJ2-7; 7 positions match TRBD1. Germline V gives CDR1 MNHEY, CDR2 SMNVEV (reference sequence). The CDR3 extends over 15 amino acids. Unmatched junction bases numbered 11, after V lost 6 bases and J lost 3 bases. The CDR3 is CASRPQGTVIYEQYF. CDR3 DNA sequence: TGTGCCAGCAGACCTCAAGGGACAGTCATCTACGAGCAGTACTTC.

The rearrangement joins TRBV28 to TRBJ2-1; the D is unclear. V was pared by 6 bases and J by 8 bases, with 17 bases between. The V gene's germline CDR1 is MDHEN and CDR2 SYDVKM. This CDR3 has 14 amino acids. In DNA form, the CDR3 reads TGTGCCAGCAGCCAGCAACCCGCGGTCGATGAGCAGTTCTTC. Its translation is CASSQQPAVDEQFF. The full variable domain, its missing parts supplied by reference TRBV28 and TRBJ2-1, is DVKVTQSSRYLVKRTGEKVFLECVQDMDHENMFWYRQDPGLGLRLIYFSYDVKMKEKGDIPEGYSVSREKKERFSLILESASTNQTSMYLCASSQQPAVDEQFFGPGTRLTVL.

V usage is TRBV6-5 and J usage is TRBJ2-4; TRBD1 aligns across 8 bases. Germline values: CDR1 MNHEY, CDR2 SVGAGI. V shed 6 bases and J 9 bases; nucleotides not matched to a gene: 7. The CDR3 has 13 residues. The CDR3 sequence: CASSHGQGGIQYF. The DNA of the CDR3 is TGTGCCAGCAGCCACGGACAGGGAGGCATTCAGTACTTC.

The gene calls are TRBV6-4 and TRBJ2-1; a weak D match, TRBD1 (5 bases). The CDR3 consists of 11 residues. The V end lost 2 bases, the J end lost 9 bases, and 5 bases lay between the germline ends. Germline V lookup: CDR1 MRHNA, CDR2 SNTAGT. DNA for the CDR3: TGTGCCAGCAGTGACCAGGGTGAGCAGTTCTTC. Protein product: CASSDQGEQFF.

The chain uses TRBV30 and TRBJ1-2; TRBD1 matches 9 bases. This CDR3 comprises 14 residues. V shed 0 bases and J 4 bases; nucleotides not matched to a gene: 3. Germline CDR1 and CDR2: GTSNPN and SVGIG (reference sequence). CDR3 bases: TGTGCCTGGAGTGTGGGACAGGGCGGCTATGGCTACACCTTC. It yields the protein CAWSVGQGGYGYTF.

V usage is TRBV18 and J usage is TRBJ1-4, with 8 bases that match TRBD1. The CDR3 contains 17 residues. CDR1 is KGHSH, CDR2 LQKENI, per germline. With V trimmed by 2 bases and J by 0 bases, 5 bases remained unmatched. The CDR3 here is CASSPYGQGATNEKLFF. The CDR3 DNA sequence: TGTGCCAGCTCACCATACGGACAGGGTGCAACTAATGAAAAACTGTTTTTT.

The genes are TRBV11-1 and TRBJ2-5, with 9 bases identical to TRBD1. Germline V gene lookup returns CDR1 SGHAT and CDR2 FQDESV (reference sequence). V shed 7 bases and J 5 bases; nucleotides not matched to a gene: 5. This CDR3 has 13 residues. CDR3 sequence: CASTWTGDETQYF. The DNA of the CDR3 is TGTGCCAGCACGTGGACAGGGGACGAGACCCAGTACTTC.

This chain joins TRBV28 and TRBJ2-1, with TRBD2 matching over 7 bases. J was trimmed by 0 bases and V by 6 bases; bases with no gene match: 11. Germline V gene sequence: CDR1 MDHEN, CDR2 SYDVKM. CDR3 length: 17 residues. CDR3 loop: CASSLPLALSSYNEQFF. CDR3 in DNA: TGTGCCAGCAGCCTCCCACTAGCGCTAAGCTCCTACAATGAGCAGTTCTTC.

This clone was seen a few times. This chain connects TRBV10-3 to TRBJ1-2; 7 bases line up with TRBD1. This CDR3 has 13 residues. Germline loops: CDR1 ENHRY, CDR2 SYGVKD. The junction had 6 bases not matched to a gene; V was cut back by 6 bases and J by 5 bases. The CDR3 DNA follows: TGTGCCATCAGCTTTGACAGGGAGTATGGCTACACCTTC. This codes for CAISFDREYGYTF.

In the case of this clone: Possible read error: a much larger clone is one base away. This chain uses TRBV5-4 with TRBJ2-7; D gene uncertain. Germline V gene sequence: CDR1 SGHNT, CDR2 YYREEE (reference sequence). The CDR3 consists of 11 residues. The ends were cut back, 3 bases at V and 3 bases at J, with 4 bases in the middle. The CDR3 DNA reads as TGTGCCAGCAGCTCAAACTACGAGCAGTACTTC. Translating it yields CASSSNYEQYF.

V and J are TRBV2 and TRBJ2-1; D possibly corresponds to TRBD2 (5 bases). V gave up 8 bases and J gave up 8 bases, with 19 bases separating them. This CDR3 region has 14 residues. Germline CDR1 SNHLY, CDR2 FYNNEI. CDR3 nucleotide sequence: TGTGCCAGCCCAATGGAGGTCCTTAATGATGAGCAGTTCTTC. Translation gives CASPMEVLNDEQFF.

This clone was seen a handful of times. The chain uses TRBV6-4 and TRBJ2-5, with 8 bases fitting TRBD1. CDR1 is MRHNA, CDR2 SNTAGT, per germline. The CDR3 loop spans 14 amino acids. Trimming took 3 bases from V and 5 from J; bases not matched to a gene: 5. The CDR3 DNA follows: TGTGCCAGCAGTGAGGCAGGGGGCGCGGAGACCCAGTACTTC. Its translation: CASSEAGGAETQYF.

A word on this clone: Other DNA sequences in this specimen translate into the identical CDR3. The chain employs TRBV9 and TRBJ2-7; the D gene is possibly TRBD2 (6 bases). The germline V gene encodes CDR1 SGDLS and CDR2 YYNGEE. V lost 0 bases, J lost 2 bases, and 9 bases lay in between. The CDR3 is 14 amino acids. CDR3 nucleotides: TGTGCCAGCAGCGTAGGCGGCGGGACCTACGAGCAGTACTTC. It translates to CASSVGGGTYEQYF.

The chain carries TRBV7-8 and TRBJ1-2; D remains unclear. The CDR3 is 16 amino acids. V shed 5 bases and J shed 1 base, with 17 bases lying between them. Germline V CDR1 and CDR2: SGHVS, FQNEAQ. The CDR3 region has the DNA TGTGCCAGCAGCCCTGGTCCAGAGACAAGTAACTATGGCTACACCTTC. Protein: CASSPGPETSNYGYTF.

In this sample, this clone turned up once. The V call is TRBV5-1, the J call TRBJ1-1; 7 nucleotides agree with TRBD1. The CDR3 contains 12 residues. The V gene end was trimmed by 4 bases and the J gene end by 6 bases; junction bases not matched to a gene: 3. The germline V gene encodes CDR1 SGHRS and CDR2 YFSETQ. CDR3 sequence reads: CASSGRGAEAFF. The CDR3 bases are TGCGCCAGCAGCGGCAGGGGGGCTGAAGCTTTCTTT.